Listed below are T cell receptor beta chains from one sample, sequenced in a study of blood T cell repertoires in COVID-19. Measured with immunoSEQ multiplex PCR; TCRdb has only the in-frame clones, and not every one. The sample gives 120,000 or so clones, roughly 90% of which show up once; about 1.2% is in the top ten. Sequences were obtained from peripheral blood. Every receptor here comes from an elderly woman with acute or convalescent COVID-19. CDR3s include the opening cysteine and the closing phenylalanine or tryptophan. Fields, in order: V gene, J gene, CDR3 protein.

TRBV5-6	TRBJ2-6	CASSPSTRSSGANVLTF
TRBV4-3	TRBJ1-1	CASSQRMGGNTEAFF
TRBV29-1	TRBJ2-5	CSVARGGTGPETQYF
TRBV10-3	TRBJ1-1	CAIANGKNTEAFF
TRBV4-3	TRBJ1-4	CASSQDYRGRGEKLFF
TRBV6-5	TRBJ1-1	CASRLQGNTEAFF
TRBV19	TRBJ2-3	CASSPRGGSGRRWGTDTQYF
TRBV5-1	TRBJ2-1	CASSLSAYGGSSYNEQFF
TRBV27	TRBJ2-7	CASSLSGHEQYF
TRBV6-5	TRBJ1-2	CASSPRTATNYGYTF
TRBV4-2	TRBJ1-2	CASSQDRYSNYGYTF
TRBV19	TRBJ2-2	CASKAGLGTGELFF
TRBV20-1	TRBJ1-2	CSASRENYGYTF
TRBV28	TRBJ1-5	CASSLYRVYSNQPQHF
TRBV6-5	TRBJ2-7	CASSYSELAGSHEQYF
TRBV7-6	TRBJ1-5	CASSPTGRGLNQPQHF
TRBV4-3	TRBJ1-2	CASSLDRNYGYTF
TRBV5-4	TRBJ1-2	CASSLQQGANYGYTF
TRBV6-6	TRBJ1-5	CASTRTGEGNQPQHF
TRBV11-2	TRBJ1-2	CASSPDRGAVGYTF
TRBV24-1	TRBJ2-2	CATRPEATGELFF
TRBV19	TRBJ1-2	CASTQRQGATNYGYTF
TRBV5-1	TRBJ2-2	CASSLAASGIGELFF
TRBV5-1	TRBJ1-6	CASRGDQGSGSPLHF
TRBV28	TRBJ1-1	CASSSSGQGIKAEAFF
TRBV19	TRBJ1-2	CASDDFYGYTF
TRBV7-2	TRBJ2-3	CASSLAGTSGRDTQYF
TRBV24-1	TRBJ2-2	CATSDPSGTNTGELFF
TRBV4-3	TRBJ1-2	CASSQDLRVPNYGYTF
TRBV5-1	TRBJ1-1	CASSPGTGGTEAFF
TRBV6-5	TRBJ1-6	CASTWDSSNSPLHF
TRBV10-2	TRBJ2-2	CASRNGQTLTGELFF
TRBV5-5	TRBJ1-2	CASGQGALGYTF
TRBV27	TRBJ1-6	CASSSLSGNNSPLHF
TRBV5-1	TRBJ2-3	CASSSTQPTDTQYF
TRBV12-5	TRBJ1-5	CTSGLSKRDRGNQPQHF
TRBV5-1	TRBJ2-1	CASSKSLGRLAGSDNEQFF
TRBV7-2	TRBJ1-5	CASSLLGGSGQPQHF
TRBV6-5	TRBJ2-3	CASSFSGLAGVDTQYF
TRBV4-2	TRBJ2-5	CASSPGGGAVRETQYF
TRBV7-8	TRBJ2-7	CASRTSGRLVEQYF
TRBV3-1/TRBV3-2	TRBJ1-6	CASSQGQGSSPLHF
TRBV5-5	TRBJ1-5	CASSTQTGHGNQPQHF
TRBV12-3/TRBV12-4	TRBJ2-7	CASSLLGAYEQYF
TRBV11-1	TRBJ2-1	CASTPGQRYNEQFF
TRBV5-1	TRBJ2-1	CASSPDREDNEQFF
TRBV28	TRBJ2-7	CASSLLIRQTYEQYF
TRBV2	TRBJ1-5	CASSEGRDNQPQHF
TRBV19	TRBJ1-5	CASSGRDRGRKNQPQHF
TRBV28	TRBJ1-5	CASSSRTPGRQPQHF
TRBV5-1	TRBJ2-7	CASSWSTGGEEQYF
TRBV29-1	TRBJ2-2	CSVQRPGEHTGELFF
TRBV6-2/TRBV6-3	TRBJ2-3	CASSRGGFRTDTQYF
TRBV6-5	TRBJ1-2	CASSYSYRDYGYTF
TRBV2	TRBJ2-7	CASRTGPSYEQYF
TRBV10-2	TRBJ2-7	CASAQGASYEQYF
TRBV6-2/TRBV6-3	TRBJ2-7	CASSYSLTGFNYYEQYF
TRBV5-1	TRBJ2-5	CASSLDSLQETQYF
TRBV11-2	TRBJ2-7	CASSLRLAGDEQYF